The present T cell receptor (beta chain) was sequenced within a study of control samples from healthy donors and cancer patients. J lost 7 bases, V lost 5 bases, and 6 bases had no gene match. The CDR3 runs 13 residues. Germline values: CDR1 SGHTA, CDR2 FQGTGA. Clones were read by immunoSEQ multiplex PCR, and TCRdb kept only the in-frame ones, dropping some. In the table there are tens of thousands of clones, approximately 84% of which are singletons. Sequenced material: PBMCs. The clonotype was recovered from a man between 65 and 85 years old with lung cancer. J is TRBJ1-2 and V is TRBV7-3; 8 nucleotides line up with TRBD1. The CDR3 loop is CASSPDDRGGYTF. For the CDR3, the DNA is TGTGCCAGCAGCCCCGACGACAGGGGTGGCTACACCTTC.